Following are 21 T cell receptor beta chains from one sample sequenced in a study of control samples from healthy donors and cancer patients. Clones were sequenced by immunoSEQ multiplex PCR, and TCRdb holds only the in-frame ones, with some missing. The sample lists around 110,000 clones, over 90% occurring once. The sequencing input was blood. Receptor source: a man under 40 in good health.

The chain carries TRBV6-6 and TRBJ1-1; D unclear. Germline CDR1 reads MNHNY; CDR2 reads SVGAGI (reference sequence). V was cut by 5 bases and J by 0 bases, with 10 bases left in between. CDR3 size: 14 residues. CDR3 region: CASSARVMNTEAFF. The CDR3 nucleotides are TGTGCCAGCAGTGCCCGGGTAATGAACACTGAAGCTTTCTTT.

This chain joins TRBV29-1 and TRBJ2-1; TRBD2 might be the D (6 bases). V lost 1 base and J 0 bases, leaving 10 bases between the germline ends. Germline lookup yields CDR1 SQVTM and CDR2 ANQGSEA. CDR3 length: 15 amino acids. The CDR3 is CSVEGLEGSYNEQFF. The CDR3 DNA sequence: TGCAGCGTTGAAGGGTTGGAGGGCTCCTACAATGAGCAGTTCTTC.

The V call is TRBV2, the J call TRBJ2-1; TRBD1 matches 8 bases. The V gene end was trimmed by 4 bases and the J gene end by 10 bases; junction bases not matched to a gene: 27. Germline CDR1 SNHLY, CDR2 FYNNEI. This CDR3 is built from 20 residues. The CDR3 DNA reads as TGTGCCAGCAGTGCCTTTTCCAGGACAGGGTCGACCAATTTCCCGGGGGAGCAGTTCTTC. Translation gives CASSAFSRTGSTNFPGEQFF.

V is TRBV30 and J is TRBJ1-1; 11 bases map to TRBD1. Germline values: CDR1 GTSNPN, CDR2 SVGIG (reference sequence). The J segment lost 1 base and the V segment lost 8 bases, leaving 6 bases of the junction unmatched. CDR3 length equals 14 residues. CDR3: CALDRGLGNTEAFF. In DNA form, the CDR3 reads TGTGCCCTGGACAGGGGGCTCGGGAACACTGAAGCTTTCTTT.

CDR3 in DNA: TGTGCCAGCAGTTTAGGACCCGGGGATGTGGACACTGAAGCTTTCTTT. Protein: CASSLGPGDVDTEAFF. The chain recombines TRBV28 with TRBJ1-1; D gene unclear. Germline loops: CDR1 MDHEN, CDR2 SYDVKM. Trimming left V 2 bases short and J 3 bases short, with 16 bases between. The CDR3 loop spans 16 amino acids. The variable domain in full, with the rest retrieved from reference TRBV28 and TRBJ1-1, is DVKVTQSSRYLVKRTGEKVFLECVQDMDHENMFWYRQDPGLGLRLIYFSYDVKMKEKGDIPEGYSVSREKKERFSLILESASTNQTSMYLCASSLGPGDVDTEAFFGQGTRLTVV.

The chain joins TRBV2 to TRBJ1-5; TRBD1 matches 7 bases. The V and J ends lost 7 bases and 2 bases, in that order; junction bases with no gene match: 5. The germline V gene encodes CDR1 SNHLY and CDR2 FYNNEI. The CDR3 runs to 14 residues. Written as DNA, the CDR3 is TGTGCCAGCACCATAACAGGGGGCAATCAGCCCCAGCATTTT. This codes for CASTITGGNQPQHF.

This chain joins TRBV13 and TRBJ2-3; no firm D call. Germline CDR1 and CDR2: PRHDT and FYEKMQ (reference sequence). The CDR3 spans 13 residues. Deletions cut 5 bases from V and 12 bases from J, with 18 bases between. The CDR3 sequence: CASSTVSAPFQYF. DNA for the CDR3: TGTGCCAGCAGCACAGTTAGTGCCCCATTTCAGTATTTT.

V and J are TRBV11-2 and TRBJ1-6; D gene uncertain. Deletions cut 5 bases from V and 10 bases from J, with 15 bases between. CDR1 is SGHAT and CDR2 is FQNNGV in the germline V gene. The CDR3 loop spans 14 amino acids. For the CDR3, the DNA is TGTGCCAGCAGCCCTCGTTTTGGGTGGTCACCCCTCCACTTT. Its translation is CASSPRFGWSPLHF.

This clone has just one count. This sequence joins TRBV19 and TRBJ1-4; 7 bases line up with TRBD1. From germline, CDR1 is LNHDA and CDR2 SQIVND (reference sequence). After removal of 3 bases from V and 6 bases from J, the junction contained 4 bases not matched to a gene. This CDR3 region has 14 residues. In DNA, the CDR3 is TGTGCCAGTAGTATGGGCAGGGGGTATGAAAAACTGTTTTTT. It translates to CASSMGRGYEKLFF.

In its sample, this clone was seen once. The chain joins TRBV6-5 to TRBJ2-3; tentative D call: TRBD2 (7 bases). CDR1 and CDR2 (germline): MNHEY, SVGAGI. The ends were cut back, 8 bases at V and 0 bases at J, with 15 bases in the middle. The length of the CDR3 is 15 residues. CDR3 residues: CASRSAGASTDTQYF. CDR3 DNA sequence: TGTGCCAGCCGGTCGGCGGGGGCCAGCACAGATACGCAGTATTTT.

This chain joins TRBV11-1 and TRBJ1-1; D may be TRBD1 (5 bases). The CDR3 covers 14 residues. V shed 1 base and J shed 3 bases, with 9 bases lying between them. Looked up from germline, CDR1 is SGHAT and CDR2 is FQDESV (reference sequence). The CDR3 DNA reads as TGTGCCAGCAGCTTAGGAGGGGCTGACACTGAAGCTTTCTTT. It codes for CASSLGGADTEAFF.

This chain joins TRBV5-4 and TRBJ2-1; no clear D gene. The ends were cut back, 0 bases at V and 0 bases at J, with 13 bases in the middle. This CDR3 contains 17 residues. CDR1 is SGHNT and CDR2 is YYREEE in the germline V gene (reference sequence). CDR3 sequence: CASSLAMDGYSYNEQFF. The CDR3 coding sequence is TGTGCCAGCAGCTTGGCGATGGACGGGTACTCCTACAATGAGCAGTTCTTC.

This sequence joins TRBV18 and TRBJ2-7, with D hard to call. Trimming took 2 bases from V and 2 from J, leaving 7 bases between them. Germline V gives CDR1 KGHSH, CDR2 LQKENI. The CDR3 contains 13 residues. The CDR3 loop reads CASSPTATYEQYF. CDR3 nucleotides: TGTGCCAGCTCACCAACAGCTACCTACGAGCAGTACTTC.

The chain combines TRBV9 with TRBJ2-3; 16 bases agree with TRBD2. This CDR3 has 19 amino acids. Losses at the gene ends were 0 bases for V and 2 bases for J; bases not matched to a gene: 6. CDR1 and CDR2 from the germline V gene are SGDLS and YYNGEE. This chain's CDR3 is CASSVAGTSGGAVTDTQYF. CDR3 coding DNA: TGTGCCAGCAGCGTAGCCGGGACTAGCGGGGGGGCGGTCACAGATACGCAGTATTTT.

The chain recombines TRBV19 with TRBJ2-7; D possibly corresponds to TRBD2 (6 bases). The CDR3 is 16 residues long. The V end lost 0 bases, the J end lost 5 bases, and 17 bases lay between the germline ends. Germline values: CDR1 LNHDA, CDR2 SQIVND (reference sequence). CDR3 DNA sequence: TGTGCCAGTAGTATAGAGGGCGGGGCCCTCGCTAACGAGCAGTACTTC. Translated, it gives CASSIEGGALANEQYF.

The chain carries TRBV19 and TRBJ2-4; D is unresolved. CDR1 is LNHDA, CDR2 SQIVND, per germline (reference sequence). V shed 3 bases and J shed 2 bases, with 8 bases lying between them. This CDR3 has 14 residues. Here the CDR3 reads CASSMKLSKNIQYF. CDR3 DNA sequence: TGTGCCAGTAGTATGAAGCTTTCCAAAAACATTCAGTACTTC. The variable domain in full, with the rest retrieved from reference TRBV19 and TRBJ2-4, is DGGITQSPKYLFRKEGQNVTLSCEQNLNHDAMYWYRQDPGQGLRLIYYSQIVNDFQKGDIAEGYSVSREKKESFPLTVTSAQKNPTAFYLCASSMKLSKNIQYFGAGTRLSVL.

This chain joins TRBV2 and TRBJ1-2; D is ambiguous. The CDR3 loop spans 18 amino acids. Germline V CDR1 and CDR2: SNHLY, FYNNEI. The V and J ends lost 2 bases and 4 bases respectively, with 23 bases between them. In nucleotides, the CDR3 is TGTGCCAGCAGTGAAAACTTGGGTATCGCCACCGGCCTCTATGGCTACACCTTC. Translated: CASSENLGIATGLYGYTF.

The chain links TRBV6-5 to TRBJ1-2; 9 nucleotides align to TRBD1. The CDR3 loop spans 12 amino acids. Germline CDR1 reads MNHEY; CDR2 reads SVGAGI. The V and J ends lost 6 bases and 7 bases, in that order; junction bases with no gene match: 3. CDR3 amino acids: CASSPTGGGYTF. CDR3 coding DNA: TGTGCCAGCAGCCCGACAGGGGGTGGCTACACCTTC.

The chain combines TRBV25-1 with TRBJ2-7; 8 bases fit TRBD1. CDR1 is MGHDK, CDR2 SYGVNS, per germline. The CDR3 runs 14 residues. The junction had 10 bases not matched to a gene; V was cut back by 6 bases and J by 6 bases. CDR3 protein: CASRDWGDRREQYF. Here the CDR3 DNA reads TGTGCCAGCAGAGACTGGGGGGACAGGCGCGAGCAGTACTTC.

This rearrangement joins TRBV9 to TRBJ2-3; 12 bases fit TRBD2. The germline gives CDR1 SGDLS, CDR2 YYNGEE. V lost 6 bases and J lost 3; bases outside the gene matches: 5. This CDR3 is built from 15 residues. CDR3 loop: CASTLGLAGTDTQYF. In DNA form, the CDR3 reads TGTGCCAGCACCCTAGGACTAGCGGGGACAGATACGCAGTATTTT. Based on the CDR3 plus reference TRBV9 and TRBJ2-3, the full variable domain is DSGVTQTPKHLITATGQRVTLRCSPRSGDLSVYWYQQSLDQGLQFLIQYYNGEERAKGNILERFSAQQFPDLHSELNLSSLELGDSALYFCASTLGLAGTDTQYFGPGTRLTVL.

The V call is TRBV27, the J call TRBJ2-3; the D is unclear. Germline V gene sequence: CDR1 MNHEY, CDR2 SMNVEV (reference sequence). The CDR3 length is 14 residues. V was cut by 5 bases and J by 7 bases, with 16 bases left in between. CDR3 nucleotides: TGTGCCAGCAGTGGACCGACCGGCTGGAATACGCAGTATTTT. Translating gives CASSGPTGWNTQYF.